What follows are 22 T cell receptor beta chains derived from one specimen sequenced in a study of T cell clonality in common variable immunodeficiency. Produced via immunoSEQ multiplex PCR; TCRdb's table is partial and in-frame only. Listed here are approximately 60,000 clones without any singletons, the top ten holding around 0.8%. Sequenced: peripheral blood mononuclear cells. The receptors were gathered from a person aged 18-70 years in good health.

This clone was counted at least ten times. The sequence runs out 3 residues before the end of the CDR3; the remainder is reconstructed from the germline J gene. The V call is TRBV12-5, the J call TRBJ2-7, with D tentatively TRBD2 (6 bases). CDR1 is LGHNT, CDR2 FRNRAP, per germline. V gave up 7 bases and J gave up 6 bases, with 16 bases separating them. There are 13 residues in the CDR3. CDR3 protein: CASARDWSGEQYF. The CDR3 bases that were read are TGTGCTAGTGCCCGGGACTGGTCTGGCGAG.

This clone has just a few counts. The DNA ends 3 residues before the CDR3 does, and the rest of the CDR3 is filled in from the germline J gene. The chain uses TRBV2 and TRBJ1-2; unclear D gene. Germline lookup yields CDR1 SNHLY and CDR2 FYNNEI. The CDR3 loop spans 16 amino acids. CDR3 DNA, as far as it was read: TGTGCCAGCAAGGCCCGCGGACTAGCGGGAGGGTTTGAG. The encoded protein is CASKARGLAGGFE. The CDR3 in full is CASKARGLAGGFEYTF. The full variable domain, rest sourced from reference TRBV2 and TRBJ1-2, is EPEVTQTPSHQVTQMGQEVILRCVPISNHLYFYWYRQILGQKVEFLVSFYNNEISEKSEIFDDQFSVERPDGSNFTLKIRSTKLEDSAMYFCASKARGLAGGFEYTFGSGTRLTVV.

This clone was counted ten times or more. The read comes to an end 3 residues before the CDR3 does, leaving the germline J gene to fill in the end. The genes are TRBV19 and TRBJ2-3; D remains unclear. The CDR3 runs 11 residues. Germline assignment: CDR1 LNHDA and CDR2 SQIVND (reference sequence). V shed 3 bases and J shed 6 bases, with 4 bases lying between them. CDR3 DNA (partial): TGTGCCAGTAGTATTATGGATACG. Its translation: CASSIMDT. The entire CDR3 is CASSIMDTQYF.

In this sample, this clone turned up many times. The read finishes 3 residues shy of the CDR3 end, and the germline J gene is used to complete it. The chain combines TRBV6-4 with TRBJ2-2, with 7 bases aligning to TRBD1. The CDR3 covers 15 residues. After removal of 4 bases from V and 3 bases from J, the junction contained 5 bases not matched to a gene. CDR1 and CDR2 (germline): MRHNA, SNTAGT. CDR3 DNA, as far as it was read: TGTGCCAGCAGTGCTGGACAGGATGACACCGGGGAG. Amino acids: CASSAGQDDTGE. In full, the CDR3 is CASSAGQDDTGELFF.

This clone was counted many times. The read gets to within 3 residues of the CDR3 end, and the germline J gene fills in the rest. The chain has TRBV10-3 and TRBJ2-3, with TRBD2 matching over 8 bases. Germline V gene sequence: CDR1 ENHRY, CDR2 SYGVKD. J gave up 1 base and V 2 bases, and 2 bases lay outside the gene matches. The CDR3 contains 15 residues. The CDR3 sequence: CAISEPGGGTDTQYF. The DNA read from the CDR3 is TGTGCCATCAGTGAGCCCGGGGGGGGCACAGATACG.

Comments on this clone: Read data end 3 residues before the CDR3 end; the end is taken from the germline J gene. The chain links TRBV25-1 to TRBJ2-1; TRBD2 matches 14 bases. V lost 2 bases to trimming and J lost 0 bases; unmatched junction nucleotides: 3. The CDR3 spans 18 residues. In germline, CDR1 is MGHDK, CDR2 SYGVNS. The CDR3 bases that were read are TGTGCCAGCAGTGAAGCCGGGACTAGCGGGAGCTCCTACAATGAG. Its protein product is CASSEAGTSGSSYNE. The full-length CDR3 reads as CASSEAGTSGSSYNEQFF.

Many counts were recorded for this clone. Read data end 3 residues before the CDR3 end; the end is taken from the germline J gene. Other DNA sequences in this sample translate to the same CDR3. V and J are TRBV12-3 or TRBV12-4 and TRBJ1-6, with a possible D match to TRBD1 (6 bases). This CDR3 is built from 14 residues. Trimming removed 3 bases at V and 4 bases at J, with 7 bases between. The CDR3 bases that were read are TGTGCCAGCAGTTTGGGACAATATAATTCACCC. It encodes CASSLGQYNSP. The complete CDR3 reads CASSLGQYNSPLHF.

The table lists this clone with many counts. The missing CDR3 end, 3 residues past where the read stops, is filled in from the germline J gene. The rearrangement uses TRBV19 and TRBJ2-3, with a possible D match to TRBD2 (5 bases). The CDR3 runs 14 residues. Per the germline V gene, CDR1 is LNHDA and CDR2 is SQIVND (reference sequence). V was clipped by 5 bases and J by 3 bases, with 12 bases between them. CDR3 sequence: CASSQSGGTDTQYF. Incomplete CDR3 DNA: TGTGCCAGTAGTCAAAGCGGAGGTACAGATACG.

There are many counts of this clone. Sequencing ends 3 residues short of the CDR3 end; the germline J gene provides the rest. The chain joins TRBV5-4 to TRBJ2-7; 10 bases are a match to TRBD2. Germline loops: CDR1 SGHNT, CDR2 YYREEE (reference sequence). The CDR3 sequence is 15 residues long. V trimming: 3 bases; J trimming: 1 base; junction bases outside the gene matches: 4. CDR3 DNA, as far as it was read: TGTGCCAGCAGCTCTAGCGGGAGATTTTCCTACGAG. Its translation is CASSSSGRFSYE. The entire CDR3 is CASSSSGRFSYEQYF. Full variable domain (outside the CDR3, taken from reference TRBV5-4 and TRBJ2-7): ETGVTQSPTHLIKTRGQQVTLRCSSQSGHNTVSWYQQALGQGPQFIFQYYREEENGRGNFPPRFSGLQFPNYSSELNVNALELDDSALYLCASSSSGRFSYEQYFGPGTRLTVT.

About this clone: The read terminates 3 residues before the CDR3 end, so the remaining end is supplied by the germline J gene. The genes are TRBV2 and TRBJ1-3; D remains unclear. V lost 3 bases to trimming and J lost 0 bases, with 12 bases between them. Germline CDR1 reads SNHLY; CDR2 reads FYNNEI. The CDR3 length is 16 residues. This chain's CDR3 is CASSESAGYSGNTIYF. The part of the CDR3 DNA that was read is TGTGCCAGCAGTGAGTCGGCAGGATACTCTGGAAACACC. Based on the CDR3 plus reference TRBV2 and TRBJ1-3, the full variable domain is EPEVTQTPSHQVTQMGQEVILRCVPISNHLYFYWYRQILGQKVEFLVSFYNNEISEKSEIFDDQFSVERPDGSNFTLKIRSTKLEDSAMYFCASSESAGYSGNTIYFGEGSWLTVV.

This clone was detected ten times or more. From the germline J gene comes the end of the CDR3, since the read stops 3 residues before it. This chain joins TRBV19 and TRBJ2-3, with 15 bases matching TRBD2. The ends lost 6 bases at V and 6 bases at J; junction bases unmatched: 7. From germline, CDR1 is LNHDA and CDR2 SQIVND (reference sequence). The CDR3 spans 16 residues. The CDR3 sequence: CASRKGLAGGSDTQYF. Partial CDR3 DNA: TGTGCCAGTAGGAAGGGACTAGCGGGAGGTAGTGATACG.

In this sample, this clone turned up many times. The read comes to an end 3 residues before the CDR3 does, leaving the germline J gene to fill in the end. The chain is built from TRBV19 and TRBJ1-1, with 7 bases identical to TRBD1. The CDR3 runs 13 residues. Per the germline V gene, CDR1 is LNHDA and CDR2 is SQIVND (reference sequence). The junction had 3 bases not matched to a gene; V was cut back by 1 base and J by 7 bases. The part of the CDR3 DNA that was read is TGTGCCAGTAGTATAGGAGGACAGGATGAA. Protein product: CASSIGGQDE. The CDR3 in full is CASSIGGQDEAFF.

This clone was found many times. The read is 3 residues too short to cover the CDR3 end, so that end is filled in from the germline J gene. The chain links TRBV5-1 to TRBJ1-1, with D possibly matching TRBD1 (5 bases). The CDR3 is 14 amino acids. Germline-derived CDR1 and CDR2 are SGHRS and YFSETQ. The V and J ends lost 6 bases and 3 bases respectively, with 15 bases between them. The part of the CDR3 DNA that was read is TGCGCCAGCAAAAATCAGGGTGGGGACACTGAA. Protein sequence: CASKNQGGDTE. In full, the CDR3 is CASKNQGGDTEAFF.

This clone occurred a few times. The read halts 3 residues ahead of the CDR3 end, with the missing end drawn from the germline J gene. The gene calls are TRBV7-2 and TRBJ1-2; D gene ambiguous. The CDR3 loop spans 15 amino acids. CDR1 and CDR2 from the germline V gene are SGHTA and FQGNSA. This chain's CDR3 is CASSPRQVRGFDYTF. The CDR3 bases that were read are TGTGCCAGCAGCCCGCGCCAAGTTCGGGGATTTGAC.

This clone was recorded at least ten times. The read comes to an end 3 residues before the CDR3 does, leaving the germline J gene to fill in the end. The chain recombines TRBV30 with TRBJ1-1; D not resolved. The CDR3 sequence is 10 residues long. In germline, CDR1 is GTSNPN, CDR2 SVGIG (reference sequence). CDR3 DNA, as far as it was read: TGTGCCTGGAGTACCGGGGAA. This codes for CAWSTGE. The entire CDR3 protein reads CAWSTGEAFF.

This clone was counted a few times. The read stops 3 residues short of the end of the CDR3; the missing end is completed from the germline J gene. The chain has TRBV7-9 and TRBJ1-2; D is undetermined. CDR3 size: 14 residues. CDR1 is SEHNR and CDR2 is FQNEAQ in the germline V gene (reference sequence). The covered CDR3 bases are TGTGCCAGCAGCTTAGACACATGGGCAGATACC. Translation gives CASSLDTWADT. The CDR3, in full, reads CASSLDTWADTYTF.

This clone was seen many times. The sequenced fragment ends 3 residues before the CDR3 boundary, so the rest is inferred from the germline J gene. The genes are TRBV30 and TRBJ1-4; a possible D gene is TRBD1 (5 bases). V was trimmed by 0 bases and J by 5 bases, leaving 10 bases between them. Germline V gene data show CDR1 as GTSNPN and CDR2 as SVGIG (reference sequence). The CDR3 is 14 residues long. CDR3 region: CAWSVPGWNEKLFF. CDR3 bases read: TGTGCCTGGAGTGTACCAGGGTGGAATGAAAAA.

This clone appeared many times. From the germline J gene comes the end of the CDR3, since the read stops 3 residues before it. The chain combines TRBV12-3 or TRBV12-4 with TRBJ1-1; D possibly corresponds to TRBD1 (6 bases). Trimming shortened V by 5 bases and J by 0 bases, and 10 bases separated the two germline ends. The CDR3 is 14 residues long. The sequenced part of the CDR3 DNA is TGTGCCAGCAGTGTGGACAGCATGAACACTGAA. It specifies CASSVDSMNTE. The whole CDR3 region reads CASSVDSMNTEAFF.

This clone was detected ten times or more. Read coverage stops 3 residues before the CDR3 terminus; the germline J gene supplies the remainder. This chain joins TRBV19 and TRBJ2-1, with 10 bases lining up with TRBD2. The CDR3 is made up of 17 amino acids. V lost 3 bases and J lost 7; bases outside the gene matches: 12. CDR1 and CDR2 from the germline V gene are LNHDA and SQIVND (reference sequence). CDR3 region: CASSIRGMSGRENEQFF. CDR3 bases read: TGTGCCAGTAGTATCCGGGGGATGAGCGGGAGGGAAAATGAG.

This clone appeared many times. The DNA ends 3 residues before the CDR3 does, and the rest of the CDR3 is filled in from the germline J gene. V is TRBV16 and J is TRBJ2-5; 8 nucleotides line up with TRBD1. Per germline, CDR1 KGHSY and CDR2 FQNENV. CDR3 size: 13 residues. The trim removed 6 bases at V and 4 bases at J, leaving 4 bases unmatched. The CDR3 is CASSSDRAETQYF. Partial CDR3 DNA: TGTGCCAGCAGTTCGGACAGGGCAGAGACC.

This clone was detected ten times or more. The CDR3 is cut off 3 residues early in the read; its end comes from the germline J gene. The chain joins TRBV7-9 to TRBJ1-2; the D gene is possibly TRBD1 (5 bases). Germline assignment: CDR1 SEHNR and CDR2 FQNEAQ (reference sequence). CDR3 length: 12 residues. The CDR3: CASSSEQGHYTF. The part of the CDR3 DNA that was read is TGTGCCAGCAGCTCTGAGCAGGGTCAC.

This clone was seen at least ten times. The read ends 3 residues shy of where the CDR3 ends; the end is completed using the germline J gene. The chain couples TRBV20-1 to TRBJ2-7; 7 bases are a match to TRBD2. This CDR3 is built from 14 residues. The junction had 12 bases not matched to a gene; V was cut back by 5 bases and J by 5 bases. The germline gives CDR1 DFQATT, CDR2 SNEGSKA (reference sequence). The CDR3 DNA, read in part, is TGCAGTGCTCCACGCGGGAGTCCGAGCGACGAG. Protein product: CSAPRGSPSDE. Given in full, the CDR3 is CSAPRGSPSDEQYF.